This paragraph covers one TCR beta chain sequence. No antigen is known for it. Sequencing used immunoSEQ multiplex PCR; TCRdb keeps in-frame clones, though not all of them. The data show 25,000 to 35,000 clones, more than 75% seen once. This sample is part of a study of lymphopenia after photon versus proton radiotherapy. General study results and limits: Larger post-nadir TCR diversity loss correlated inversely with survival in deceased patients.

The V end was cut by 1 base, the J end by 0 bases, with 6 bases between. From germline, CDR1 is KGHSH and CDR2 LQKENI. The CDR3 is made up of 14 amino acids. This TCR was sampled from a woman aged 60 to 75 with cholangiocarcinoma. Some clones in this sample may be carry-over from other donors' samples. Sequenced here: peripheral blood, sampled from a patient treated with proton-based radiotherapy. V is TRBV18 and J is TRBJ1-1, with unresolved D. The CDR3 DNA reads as TGTGCCAGCTCACCACAGGGAGTGAACACTGAAGCTTTCTTT. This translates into CASSPQGVNTEAFF.